This T cell receptor beta chain came from a study of blood T cell repertoires in COVID-19. V lost 6 bases and J lost 5, with 22 bases in between. This CDR3 is built from 16 residues. Germline V gene sequence: CDR1 LNHDA, CDR2 SQIVND (reference sequence). The assay was immunoSEQ multiplex PCR, and TCRdb's table has in-frame clones only and misses some. The sample includes around 400,000 clones, around four fifths of them seen just once. This chain joins TRBV19 and TRBJ1-1; D ambiguous. This receptor was obtained from a woman aged 50 to 65 who had recovered from COVID-19. Sequencing was carried out using PBMCs or T cells enriched from blood (not recorded which). The CDR3 DNA sequence: TGTGCCAGTAGCCTCACTTTGTCGGGCGCGGGTACTGAAGCTTTCTTT. This encodes CASSLTLSGAGTEAFF.